This TCR beta chain was retrieved from a study of T cells expressing NK-cell markers. TCRdb reprocessed the 5' RACE reads, with one entry per CDR3 protein and no DNA. The record lists about 380,000 distinct CDR3 sequences, of which the ten most abundant hold around 5.3%. Germline CDR1 SGHTA, CDR2 FQGNSA. There are 15 residues in the CDR3. The chain uses TRBV7-2 and TRBJ2-7; no DNA is available, so the TRBD2 call from TCRdb remains unchecked. The source is a man aged 18-70 years in good health. The material sequenced was blood T cells: a sorted CD56 or NKG2C T cell subset, CD4+ or CD8+ T cells, or bulk PBMC T cells (not recorded which). The CDR3 sequence: CASSLQTTVLYEQYF.